Included here is one TCR beta chain sequence, with context. This clonotype registers as medium-sized (0.01 to 0.1%) by frequency; no count is noted. Its antigen is still unknown. This specimen comes from a study of CD8 T cells in cerebrospinal fluid in Alzheimer's disease (dated by TCRdb to the early 2020s). For the wider study: CSF T cell clonal expansion was assessed with two single-cell approaches: plate-based nested PCR sequencing and droplet-based sequencing. This study tested whether clonally expanded T cells could be found in cerebrospinal fluid from healthy elderly individuals and from patients with neurodegenerative disease. In the droplet-based CSF analysis comparing patients with controls, roughly nine healthy controls (around 11,000 cells) and roughly nine patients with MCI or Alzheimer's disease (just over 10,000 cells) were included. CSF gene-expression analysis, which included Parkinson's disease patients, covered 24 samples in total. The research as a whole found: A higher percentage of TCRs was made up by the largest CSF clone in patients with MCI or Alzheimer's disease than in controls. Only samples with detectable clones (about 11 healthy, 5 MCI, 5 AD, 6 PD) were included in the overall clonality comparison. The EBV-specific clones were neither the most highly expanded clones nor enriched among patients. In pooled data, a highly expanded clone (at least 3% of TCRs) was found in 1 of 10 healthy subjects versus most of the 6 Alzheimer's patients. The authors warned that finding EBV-specific TCRs in CSF does not prove a causal connection between EBV and Alzheimer's disease.

None of the participants had acute infectious disease, and every participant was in good physical condition. Neurodegeneration in patients was confirmed with biomarkers including neurofilament, amyloid-beta and tau. For droplet-based sequencing, live CSF cells were sorted using a live/dead marker. CSF was obtained by lumbar puncture, and immune cells were pelleted by centrifugation at 300g. Each CSF sample was examined for red blood cells, and any sample with blood contamination was excluded. CSF cells were cryopreserved in freezing medium, frozen at -80 degrees C overnight, and then transferred to liquid nitrogen for storage. Before analysis, CSF samples were kept in storage for less than six months. The CDR3 runs 16 residues from the cysteine to the phenylalanine. No DNA is given. The germline V gene sets CDR1 to SNHLY and CDR2 to FYNNEI. The receptor library was made with 10x single-cell sequencing. Profiling of CSF cells was done with 10X Genomics single-cell V(D)J and 5' gene-expression libraries. An Illumina NextSeq550 was used to sequence the CSF single-cell TCR libraries. The published analysis was carried out like this. V(D)J reads were aligned to the vdj-GRCh38 alts ensemble 2.0.0 reference and processed with the Cell Ranger vdj pipeline. Clonotypes were defined as cell barcodes sharing the same set of productive CDR3 nucleotide sequences. To link clonality with transcriptional profiles, clonotype information was added to the Seurat v3.0 gene-expression metadata. Any CSF cell with more than 1,800 genes, more than 7,500 UMIs or more than 10% mitochondrial reads was removed. To find TCRs with known antigen specificity, CDR3-beta sequences were matched against VDJdb. Clone sharing was examined by network analysis using the R package qgraph, in which only TCRs with complete alpha and beta chains were included. After TCRdb reprocessed the reads, each CDR3 protein sequence was kept as one row, without DNA. It is TCRdb's table, rather than the study itself, that gives the V and J calls and clone size. The record for this sample contains some 1,600 distinct CDR3 sequences. The ten top clones hold approximately 6% of the sample.

The chain uses TRBV2 and TRBJ2-5; TCRdb designates TRBD1, a call that cannot be tested without DNA. This TCR came from a human donor with Alzheimer's disease. Input material: cerebrospinal fluid. This receptor has the CDR3 CASSESSGGKQETQYF.